A single sample gave rise to the 27 T cell receptor beta chains below, sequenced in a study of blood T cell repertoires in COVID-19. Generated by immunoSEQ multiplex PCR, the TCRdb table keeps only in-frame clones and is missing some. The sample lists hundreds of thousands of clones; 88% were seen once. The material sequenced was PBMCs or T cells enriched from blood (not recorded which). These receptors were taken from a woman aged 55-75 years in a cohort exposed to, infected with or recovered from COVID-19 (not recorded which).

This clone occurred a few times. The chain employs TRBV5-1 and TRBJ2-7; 11 bases agree with TRBD1. Germline CDR1 SGHRS, CDR2 YFSETQ. CDR3 length: 14 amino acids. After removal of 4 bases from V and 5 bases from J, the junction contained 5 bases not matched to a gene. The CDR3 protein is CASSPDRGRDEQYF. The CDR3 bases are TGCGCCAGCAGCCCGGACAGGGGGCGGGACGAGCAGTACTTC.

The rearrangement uses TRBV28 and TRBJ2-3, with TRBD1 matching over 8 bases. Germline assignment: CDR1 MDHEN and CDR2 SYDVKM. The CDR3 runs to 16 residues. Trimming removed 8 bases from V and 4 bases from J; junction bases left unmatched: 14. CDR3 nucleotide sequence: TGTGCCAGCGCCCCCGGACAGGGAAAGGTATCAGATACGCAGTATTTT. It is translated as CASAPGQGKVSDTQYF.

This clone was found many times. The rearrangement joins TRBV28 to TRBJ2-3; D is unclear. CDR3 size: 12 residues. The V and J ends lost 2 bases and 4 bases respectively, with 4 bases between them. CDR1 is MDHEN and CDR2 is SYDVKM in the germline V gene. CDR3 bases: TGTGCCAGCAGTTTACTAGCAGATACGCAGTATTTT. Translating it yields CASSLLADTQYF. Drawing the rest from reference TRBV28 and TRBJ2-3, the complete variable domain is DVKVTQSSRYLVKRTGEKVFLECVQDMDHENMFWYRQDPGLGLRLIYFSYDVKMKEKGDIPEGYSVSREKKERFSLILESASTNQTSMYLCASSLLADTQYFGPGTRLTVL.

This chain links TRBV28 with TRBJ1-2; D gene uncertain. Germline CDR1 MDHEN, CDR2 SYDVKM. The V end lost 3 bases, the J end lost 4 bases, and 12 bases lay between the germline ends. The CDR3 totals 14 residues. The DNA for the CDR3 is TGTGCCAGCAGTTTGCGTGCCCCCCCCTATGGCTACACCTTC. Its protein product is CASSLRAPPYGYTF.

The chain couples TRBV11-2 to TRBJ2-3; the match to TRBD2 covers 7 bases. The CDR3 is made up of 17 amino acids. Germline CDR1 reads SGHAT; CDR2 reads FQNNGV. After removal of 0 bases from V and 1 base from J, the junction contained 7 bases not matched to a gene. CDR3 DNA: TGTGCCAGCAGCTTAGATAGGTCGCTAGCGGGCACAGATACGCAGTATTTT. Protein: CASSLDRSLAGTDTQYF.

The chain has TRBV30 and TRBJ1-3; D gene uncertain. Germline V gene sequence: CDR1 GTSNPN, CDR2 SVGIG (reference sequence). CDR3 length: 14 amino acids. The V and J ends lost 1 base and 4 bases respectively, with 11 bases between them. CDR3 sequence reads: CAWSERGRGNTIYF. Here the CDR3 DNA reads TGTGCCTGGAGTGAGCGGGGAAGAGGAAACACCATATATTTT. The variable domain in full, completed from reference TRBV30 and TRBJ1-3, reads SQTIHQWPATLVQPVGSPLSLECTVEGTSNPNLYWYRQAAGRGLQLLFYSVGIGQISSEVPQNLSASRPQDRQFILSSKKLLLSDSGFYLCAWSERGRGNTIYFGEGSWLTVV.

The rearrangement uses TRBV24-1 and TRBJ2-5; TRBD1 might be the D (6 bases). CDR1 KGHDR and CDR2 SFDVKD come from the germline V gene. V lost 8 bases, J lost 3 bases, and 15 bases lay in between. The CDR3 totals 14 residues. The CDR3 spells CATKPGDTEETQYF. The DNA for the CDR3 is TGTGCCACCAAGCCCGGGGACACCGAAGAGACCCAGTACTTC.

This chain uses TRBV5-1 with TRBJ2-2; 8 bases are shared with TRBD1. The V segment lost 3 bases and the J segment 4 bases; nucleotides outside the gene matches: 14. The CDR3 is made up of 18 amino acids. Germline loops: CDR1 SGHRS, CDR2 YFSETQ. CDR3: CASSSGQGLGLATGELFF. The CDR3 DNA reads as TGCGCCAGCAGCTCCGGACAGGGACTCGGACTTGCCACCGGGGAGCTGTTTTTT. The full variable domain, in which reference TRBV5-1 and TRBJ2-2 provide the parts outside the CDR3, is KAGVTQTPRYLIKTRGQQVTLSCSPISGHRSVSWYQQTPGQGLQFLFEYFSETQRNKGNFPGRFSGRQFSNSRSEMNVSTLELGDSALYLCASSSGQGLGLATGELFFGEGSRLTVL.

This clone was seen just once. The chain employs TRBV3-1 (or the pseudogene TRBV3-2) and TRBJ2-2, with 11 positions matching TRBD2. Germline CDR1 is LGHDT and CDR2 is YNNKEL (reference sequence). The CDR3 is 14 amino acids. Trimming cost V 4 bases and J 6 bases; bases outside gene matches: 1. Written as DNA, the CDR3 is TGTGCCAGCAGCCGGGGACTAGCGGCCGGGGAGCTGTTTTTT. This translates into CASSRGLAAGELFF.

The chain uses TRBV27 and TRBJ2-1; 10 positions agree with TRBD2. V dropped 6 bases and J dropped 5; count of bases not matched to a gene: 4. The CDR3 is 14 residues long. CDR1 and CDR2 from the germline V gene are MNHEY and SMNVEV (reference sequence). The CDR3 loop reads CASSKLAGNNEQFF. The DNA for the CDR3 is TGTGCCAGCAGCAAACTAGCGGGGAACAATGAGCAGTTCTTC.

The rearrangement joins TRBV7-2 to TRBJ2-5; 13 bases match TRBD2. Germline-derived CDR1 and CDR2 are SGHTA and FQGNSA. V dropped 8 bases and J dropped 2; count of bases not matched to a gene: 5. This CDR3 has 15 residues. The CDR3 loop is CASGRTSGSQETQYF. The CDR3, as DNA: TGTGCCAGCGGCCGGACTAGCGGGAGTCAAGAGACCCAGTACTTC.

The chain has TRBV3-1 (or the pseudogene TRBV3-2) and TRBJ2-1; TRBD2 matches at 8 bases. This CDR3 has 15 amino acids. Germline V gives CDR1 LGHDT, CDR2 YNNKEL (reference sequence). J was trimmed by 4 bases and V by 1 base; bases with no gene match: 3. Here the CDR3 DNA reads TGTGCCAGCAGCCAAGGGTCTAGCGGGTACAATGAGCAGTTCTTC. Translation gives CASSQGSSGYNEQFF.

The gene calls are TRBV4-2 and TRBJ1-5; no clear D. Trimming removed 2 bases from V and 0 bases from J, with 11 bases in between. CDR1 and CDR2 (germline): LGHNA, YNFKEQ. This CDR3 contains 16 residues. CDR3 in DNA: TGTGCCAGCAGCCAAAGTCTTAGTTTTAGCAATCAGCCCCAGCATTTT. Translating it yields CASSQSLSFSNQPQHF.

V and J are TRBV2 and TRBJ1-1; 7 bases line up with TRBD1. Trimming took 7 bases from V and 0 from J; bases not matched to a gene: 5. CDR1 and CDR2 from the germline V gene are SNHLY and FYNNEI. The CDR3 contains 14 residues. CDR3 in amino acids: CASTLGQVNTEAFF. In DNA form, the CDR3 reads TGTGCCAGCACCCTAGGACAGGTGAACACTGAAGCTTTCTTT. The variable domain in full, with the rest retrieved from reference TRBV2 and TRBJ1-1, is EPEVTQTPSHQVTQMGQEVILRCVPISNHLYFYWYRQILGQKVEFLVSFYNNEISEKSEIFDDQFSVERPDGSNFTLKIRSTKLEDSAMYFCASTLGQVNTEAFFGQGTRLTVV.

This clone came up once. V and J are TRBV3-1 (or the pseudogene TRBV3-2) and TRBJ1-1; 10 positions agree with TRBD1. V shed 4 bases and J 4 bases; nucleotides not matched to a gene: 18. The CDR3 is 19 residues long. The germline V gene has CDR1 LGHDT and CDR2 YNNKEL (reference sequence). The CDR3 here is CASSLRGSGTGALGTEAFF. In DNA form, the CDR3 reads TGTGCCAGCAGCCTCAGAGGGTCCGGGACAGGGGCCTTGGGCACTGAAGCTTTCTTT.

V usage is TRBV13 and J usage is TRBJ1-2; the match to TRBD1 covers 10 bases. The CDR3 covers 18 residues. J gave up 1 base and V 4 bases, and 12 bases lay outside the gene matches. The germline CDR1 and CDR2 sequences are PRHDT and FYEKMQ (reference sequence). CDR3 bases: TGTGCCAGCAGCTCAGACCGGGACAGGGGATTAATTAACTATGGCTACACCTTC. Protein: CASSSDRDRGLINYGYTF. Full variable domain (outside the CDR3, taken from reference TRBV13 and TRBJ1-2): AAGVIQSPRHLIKEKRETATLKCYPIPRHDTVYWYQQGPGQDPQFLISFYEKMQSDKGSIPDRFSAQQFSDYHSELNMSSLELGDSALYFCASSSDRDRGLINYGYTFGSGTRLTVV.

This clone was detected only a few times. The V and J genes are TRBV11-2 and TRBJ1-5, with D perhaps TRBD1 (6 bases). The germline V gene encodes CDR1 SGHAT and CDR2 FQNNGV. The CDR3 runs to 15 residues. Trimming pared 0 bases from V and 7 bases from J, leaving 13 bases between. The CDR3 is CASSLDGGARQPQHF. The CDR3, as DNA: TGTGCCAGCAGCTTAGATGGGGGGGCGAGGCAGCCCCAGCATTTT.

The rearrangement joins TRBV20-1 to TRBJ2-1, with a tentative D call TRBD2 (6 bases). The CDR3 has 16 residues. Germline values: CDR1 DFQATT, CDR2 SNEGSKA (reference sequence). The germline V and J ends were trimmed by 3 bases and 2 bases, with 17 bases remaining between them. This CDR3 is CSASELEGGAYNEQFF. The CDR3 DNA sequence: TGCAGTGCTAGTGAGTTGGAGGGCGGGGCCTACAATGAGCAGTTCTTC.

The V gene is TRBV7-9, the J gene TRBJ2-7; 12 nucleotides agree with TRBD1. V was pared by 0 bases and J by 6 bases, with 6 bases of the junction left unmatched. Germline-derived CDR1 and CDR2 are SEHNR and FQNEAQ (reference sequence). The CDR3 covers 16 residues. Written as DNA, the CDR3 is TGTGCCAGCAGCTTAGCGGACGGGACAGGGGGCCTCGAGCAGTACTTC. This translates into CASSLADGTGGLEQYF.

This clone was seen only once. The chain carries TRBV3-1 (or the pseudogene TRBV3-2) and TRBJ2-5; D is uncertain. Germline CDR1 LGHDT, CDR2 YNNKEL (reference sequence). CDR3 size: 13 residues. Trimming removed 3 bases from V and 4 bases from J, with 9 bases in between. CDR3 region: CASSHPPGETQYF. CDR3 coding DNA: TGTGCCAGCAGCCACCCCCCGGGAGAGACCCAGTACTTC.

The rearrangement joins TRBV5-4 to TRBJ2-1; weak D call: TRBD1 (6 bases). With 7 bases removed from V and 5 bases from J, the gap between germline ends came to 10 bases. Germline-derived CDR1 and CDR2 are SGHNT and YYREEE (reference sequence). The CDR3 runs to 12 residues. The CDR3 region has the DNA TGTGCCAGCGAAGGACAGAACAATGAGCAGTTCTTC. This sequence encodes CASEGQNNEQFF.

The V gene is TRBV4-2, the J gene TRBJ1-4, with D tentatively TRBD1 (5 bases). The CDR3 has 16 residues. The V gene lost 1 base and the J gene lost 6 bases, with 15 bases spanning the gap. CDR1 and CDR2 from the germline V gene are LGHNA and YNFKEQ. The CDR3 here is CASSQGASRGDEKLFF. CDR3 DNA: TGTGCCAGCAGCCAAGGGGCGAGTCGGGGGGATGAAAAACTGTTTTTT.

This clone appeared a few times. Here the CDR3 reads CASSRGTGGSGNTIYF. CDR3 sequence (DNA): TGTGCCAGTAGTAGGGGGACAGGGGGATCTGGAAACACCATATATTTT. V usage is TRBV19 and J usage is TRBJ1-3; 11 bases line up with TRBD1. Trimming cost V 4 bases and J 1 base; bases outside gene matches: 3. Germline CDR1 reads LNHDA; CDR2 reads SQIVND (reference sequence). There are 16 residues in the CDR3.

The rearrangement links TRBV5-1 to TRBJ2-7; D gene ambiguous. Germline V gene lookup returns CDR1 SGHRS and CDR2 YFSETQ. Trimming shortened V by 5 bases and J by 4 bases, and 13 bases separated the two germline ends. The CDR3 is 13 residues long. In DNA form, the CDR3 reads TGCGCCAGCAGTTCGGGTGGTCTTTACGAGCAGTACTTC. Translated: CASSSGGLYEQYF.

The chain combines TRBV7-8 with TRBJ2-3; 10 nucleotides line up with TRBD2. The CDR3 length is 15 residues. Germline V gives CDR1 SGHVS, CDR2 FQNEAQ. Losses at the gene ends were 7 bases for V and 3 bases for J; bases not matched to a gene: 7. In DNA form, the CDR3 reads TGTGCCAGCAACTTGGGGGGACTAGCGACAGATACGCAGTATTTT. Translation: CASNLGGLATDTQYF. Full variable domain (rest looked up from reference TRBV7-8 and TRBJ2-3): GAGVSQSPRYKVAKRGQDVALRCDPISGHVSLFWYQQALGQGPEFLTYFQNEAQLDKSGLPSDRFFAERPEGSVSTLKIQRTQQEDSAVYLCASNLGGLATDTQYFGPGTRLTVL.

The V and J genes are TRBV2 and TRBJ1-4; the D gene is possibly TRBD1 (6 bases). CDR3 length: 14 amino acids. The germline V gene encodes CDR1 SNHLY and CDR2 FYNNEI. V gave up 8 bases and J gave up 8 bases, with 18 bases separating them. The CDR3 protein is CASRGRGAVEKLFF. CDR3 in DNA: TGTGCCAGCCGGGGCAGGGGAGCGGTAGAAAAACTGTTTTTT.

This clone has more than one count but fewer than ten. The rearrangement uses TRBV11-2 and TRBJ1-6; TRBD1 might be the D (5 bases). In germline, CDR1 is SGHAT, CDR2 FQNNGV. V lost 7 bases and J lost 3, with 10 bases in between. The CDR3 totals 14 residues. CDR3 coding DNA: TGTGCCAGCACCATGGACATCTATAATTCACCCCTCCACTTT. It codes for CASTMDIYNSPLHF.